Here is one T cell receptor (beta chain) with its context. All participating donors were Caucasian adults from Nashville, Tennessee. These data originate in a study of shared clonotypes between healthy human individuals. Splitting of each subset's genomic DNA was done evenly across several immunoSEQ plates. As originally analysed: ImmunoSEQ only sent back junction sequences with no quality scores, so filtering was done differently. Profiled with immunoSEQ multiplex PCR; TCRdb holds only in-frame clones, not every one. That table furnishes V, J and clone size, whereas the DNA furnished D and trimming. The sample lists 490,000 or so clones, less than 80% occurring once. The germline V and J ends were trimmed by 1 base and 2 bases, with 9 bases remaining between them. This CDR3 is 15 amino acids long. CDR1 SGHTA and CDR2 FQGNSA come from the germline V gene.

This TCR came from a middle-aged woman in good health. Some clones in this sample may be carry-over from other donors' samples. The sequenced sample was PBMCs. This chain connects TRBV7-2 to TRBJ1-3; no firm D call. The CDR3 protein is CASSLGALAGNTIYF. DNA for the CDR3: TGTGCCAGCAGCTTAGGGGCATTAGCTGGAAACACCATATATTTT.